This TCR beta chain was profiled in a study of early T cells in non-severe SARS-CoV-2 infection (dated by TCRdb to 2020 to 2022). In terms of the full investigation: Bulk RNA from unsorted whole blood was used for TCR sequencing, so alpha and beta chains could not be paired.

Comment on this clonotype: Its antigen is currently not known. Base qualities were left out, and no much larger clone turns up one base away.

The V end loses 0 bases and the J end loses 2 bases, and a stretch of 12 bases separates them. Per the germline V gene, SGDLS is the CDR1 and YYNGEE is the CDR2. From cysteine to phenylalanine, the CDR3 is 15 amino acids long. Just CDR3 DNA is preserved here, 45 bases in frame from base 1. Receptor libraries were prepared by 5' RACE. The data were produced on a NextSeq 500. In the TCR library protocol, unique molecular identifiers were attached to individual cDNA molecules to correct for PCR bias and sequencing error. Sequencing covered both TCR alpha and beta chains, and within each sample the abundances of alpha and beta sequences were tightly co-correlated. The paper's processing steps were these. V gene, J gene and CDR3 annotation of TCR sequences was performed with Decombinator V4. TCRs were defined as expanded if a significant change between any two time points was detected under a Poisson model with p below 0.0001. Abundances of TCRs were expressed as counts per million after normalisation to the total number of TCRs sequenced in each sample. MAIT TCRs were defined by TRAV1-2 paired with TRAJ12, TRAJ20 or TRAJ33, and iNKT TCRs by TRAV10 paired with TRAJ18. VDJdb, accessed on 1 November 2021, was searched for TCRs annotated for CMV, EBV and SARS-CoV-2, and TCRs annotated for more than one antigen were excluded. TCRdb passed the public sequencing reads through fastp at Q25 and MiXCR, retaining productive beta sequences. When rows share a CDR3 protein, they turn into one entry using the most common DNA and genes. The V and J calls and clone size come from TCRdb's table, not from the authors' own analysis. Across this sample there are around 50,000 distinct CDR3 sequences, with around 12% seen only once. The biggest ten clones account for about 3.1% of the sample.

A case-control design nested within a healthcare worker cohort in London, UK, was used, with weekly nasopharyngeal swab PCR tests and blood sampling performed. Between 23 and 31 March 2020, the week of the UK lockdown, healthcare workers were enrolled and then followed up weekly for as long as 16 weeks. Overall results and qualifications from the work: VDJdb matching was skewed toward anti-spike CD8 responses and likely underestimated virus-specific expansions by missing private and CD4 specificities.

The sequence joins TRBV9 to TRBJ2-7; a tentative D match to TRBD2 spans 5 bases. Specimen: whole blood. This receptor was taken from an adult who was a healthcare worker with PCR-confirmed SARS-CoV-2 infection or an uninfected control (not recorded which). Read as DNA, the sequence is TGTGCCAGCAGCGTAGGGGCGGGCACCCCCTACGAGCAGTACTTC. Translated, this gives CASSVGAGTPYEQYF.